Listed below are T cell receptor beta chains from one sample, sequenced in a study of T-cell reconstitution after alpha-beta-depleted transplantation in children. TCRdb re-called the PCR reads with MiXCR, one entry per CDR3 protein. The table records about 480,000 distinct CDR3 sequences, roughly an eighth of them present only once. Sequencing used PBMCs from the stem cell graft donor, obtained from the stem cell graft. The receptors were gathered from a human donor who donated a stem cell graft to a child with combined immunodeficiency. The CDR3 runs from the conserved cysteine through the conserved F or W. D genes are given only for firm matches. Not all rows give a size; the values are once, few, many and, for expanded clones, a class.

cdr3_nt	cdr3_aa	v_call	clone_size	d_call	j_call
TGTGCCAGCAGTTTACCCGGGACAATTAGCAATCAGCCCCAGCATTTT	CASSLPGTISNQPQHF	TRBV27	.	.	TRBJ1-5
TGTGCCAGCAGCTCACTCGGACAGGACATTAGCTTC	CASSSLGQDISF	TRBV7-9	many	TRBD1	TRBJ1-2
TGTGCCAGCAGCGTCGACAGGGGGATAACTAATGAAAAACTGTTTTTT	CASSVDRGITNEKLFF	TRBV11-3	.	TRBD1	TRBJ1-4
TGCAGCATAGCGGGGACTCGGAGCTACGAGCAGTACTTC	CSIAGTRSYEQYF	TRBV20-1	.	TRBD2	TRBJ2-7
TGTGCCAGCAGCCTGGGACTAGCGGGAGGATTCACAGATACGCAGTATTTT	CASSLGLAGGFTDTQYF	TRBV6-2/TRBV6-3	.	TRBD2	TRBJ2-3
TGTGCCACCAGCCCGAGCGGGAGTGCCTACAATGAGCAGTTCTTC	CATSPSGSAYNEQFF	TRBV15	many	TRBD2	TRBJ2-1
TGCGCCAGCAGCCAACAGATTAGCACAGATACGCAGTATTTT	CASSQQISTDTQYF	TRBV4-3	.	.	TRBJ2-3
TGTGCCAGCAGCTTACCAGGAGGAGGAAACACCATATATTTT	CASSLPGGGNTIYF	TRBV7-9	few	.	TRBJ1-3
TGTGCCAGCAGCTTGGTGGCTCGCAATGAGCAGTTCTTC	CASSLVARNEQFF	TRBV5-5	.	.	TRBJ2-1
TGTGCCAGCAGCCAAGATCTCAGGGAATCCTACGAGCAGTACTTC	CASSQDLRESYEQYF	TRBV3-1	many	.	TRBJ2-7
TGTGCCAGCAGTGAAGGACGGAACCAAGAGACCCAGTACTTC	CASSEGRNQETQYF	TRBV2	many	.	TRBJ2-5
TGCGCCAGCAGCCAAACCGGGAGTGGGGGAGAGACCCAGTACTTC	CASSQTGSGGETQYF	TRBV4-3	.	.	TRBJ2-5
TGTGCCAGCAGATGGCAGTTTCGGAGGCAAGAGACCCAGTACTTC	CASRWQFRRQETQYF	TRBV7-2	few	.	TRBJ2-5
TGTGCCAGCAGTGACAGGGTGGCCTACGAGCAGTACTTC	CASSDRVAYEQYF	TRBV25-1	.	.	TRBJ2-7
TGTGCCAGCAGTGAAGCCACTCCAGGAGATTTTGGTATGAACACTGAAGCTTTCTTT	CASSEATPGDFGMNTEAFF	TRBV6-1	few	.	TRBJ1-1
TGTGCCATCCCCACCGGTAGGGGTTACACCGGGGAGCTGTTTTTT	CAIPTGRGYTGELFF	TRBV12-3/TRBV12-4	few	.	TRBJ2-2
TGCAGTGCTAGAGATGGAGGCCCTCTAAGACATATTACGCAGTATTTT	CSARDGGPLRHITQYF	TRBV20-1	.	.	TRBJ2-3
TGCGCCAGCAGCTTACCCGAGGCGACCGGGGAGCTGTTTTTT	CASSLPEATGELFF	TRBV5-1	many	.	TRBJ2-2
TGTGCCAGCAGTGAACTGAAAGTAGCAGTAAGGCAGTTCTTC	CASSELKVAVRQFF	TRBV6-1	many	.	TRBJ2-1
TGTGCCAGCACCGGGGCGGTCAGCTCCTACGAGCAGTACTTC	CASTGAVSSYEQYF	TRBV7-9	few	.	TRBJ2-7
TGTGCCAGCAGCAGAGGGTCCGCCGAGCAGTACTTC	CASSRGSAEQYF	TRBV5-6	.	.	TRBJ2-7
TGTGCCAGCAGTGAACGAGGGGGCGGGCAAGAGACCCAGTACTTC	CASSERGGGQETQYF	TRBV6-4	few	TRBD1	TRBJ2-5
TGTGCCAGCAGCCAAGACGCATGGCTAGCTTTTCGGAAGGGCGACACCGGGGAGCTGTTTTTT	CASSQDAWLAFRKGDTGELFF	TRBV3-1	many	.	TRBJ2-2
TGTGCCAGCAGTACCCGGACAGGCGTCAATCAGCCCCAGCATTTT	CASSTRTGVNQPQHF	TRBV6-2/TRBV6-3	few	TRBD1	TRBJ1-5
TGCGCCAGCAGCACAGGGGAGTTCGATACTGAAGCTTTCTTT	CASSTGEFDTEAFF	TRBV5-1	many	TRBD1	TRBJ1-1
TGCGCCAGCAGCCAAGAAACAGGGTATGGGGAACAAGAGACCCAGTACTTC	CASSQETGYGEQETQYF	TRBV4-3	.	.	TRBJ2-5